This TCR beta chain was documented in a study of regulatory T cells in long-lasting Graves disease. Whole-study findings and limits: Authors noted too few samples as a limitation.

Regarding this clonotype: As yet, its antigen is unknown.

Building the TCR beta libraries relied on iRepertoire HTBI primers, and CDR3 regions underwent Arm-PCR. TCRdb passed the multiplex PCR reads through MiXCR, listing each CDR3 protein once. The repertoire consists of about 540,000 distinct CDR3 sequences, with about 13% occurring once and the leading ten covering over 7.5%. Time point meaning: newly diagnosed GD, antithyroid drugs for less than 3 months. PBMC-derived RNA was used for the TCR library. This CDR3 comprises 17 residues. Germline CDR1 reads LGHDT; CDR2 reads YNNKEL (reference sequence). After removal of 2 bases from V and 7 bases from J, the junction contained 12 bases not matched to a gene. This sample was shared with a second study, whose subject was T cells in Graves' hyperthyroidism and ophthalmopathy.

The clonotype comes from a man aged 30-40 years with Graves disease. The chain combines TRBV3-1 with TRBJ2-1; 9 bases line up with TRBD2. The material was peripheral blood mononuclear cells (PBMCs), obtained at new diagnosis, from a patient treated with antithyroid drugs. CDR3 residues: CASSQTFLAGKGNEQFF. The CDR3 nucleotides read TGTGCCAGCAGCCAAACGTTCCTAGCGGGAAAAGGGAATGAGCAGTTCTTC.